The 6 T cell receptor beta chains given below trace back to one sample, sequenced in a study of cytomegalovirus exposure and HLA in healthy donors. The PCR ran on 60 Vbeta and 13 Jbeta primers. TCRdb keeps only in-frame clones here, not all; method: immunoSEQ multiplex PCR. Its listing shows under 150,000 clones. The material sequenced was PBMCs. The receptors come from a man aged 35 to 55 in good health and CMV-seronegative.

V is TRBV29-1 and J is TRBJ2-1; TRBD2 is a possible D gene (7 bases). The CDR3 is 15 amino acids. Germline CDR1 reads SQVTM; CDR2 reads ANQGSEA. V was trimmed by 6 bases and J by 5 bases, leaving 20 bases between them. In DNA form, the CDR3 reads TGCAGCGTCGCTGGGGGGGGCCTTCCACACAATGAGCAGTTCTTC. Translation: CSVAGGGLPHNEQFF.

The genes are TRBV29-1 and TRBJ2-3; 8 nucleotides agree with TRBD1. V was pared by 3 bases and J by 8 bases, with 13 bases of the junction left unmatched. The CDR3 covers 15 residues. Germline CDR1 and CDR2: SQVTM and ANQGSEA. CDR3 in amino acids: CSVEPEDRATGTQYF. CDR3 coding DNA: TGCAGCGTTGAGCCAGAGGACAGGGCGACGGGTACGCAGTATTTT.

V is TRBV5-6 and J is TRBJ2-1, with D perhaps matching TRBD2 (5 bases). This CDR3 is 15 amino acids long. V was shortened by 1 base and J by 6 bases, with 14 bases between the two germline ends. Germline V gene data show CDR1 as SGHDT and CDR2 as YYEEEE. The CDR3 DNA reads TGTGCCAGCAGCTTGCGGCGGGCAGGCAGCAATGAGCAGTTCTTC. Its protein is CASSLRRAGSNEQFF.

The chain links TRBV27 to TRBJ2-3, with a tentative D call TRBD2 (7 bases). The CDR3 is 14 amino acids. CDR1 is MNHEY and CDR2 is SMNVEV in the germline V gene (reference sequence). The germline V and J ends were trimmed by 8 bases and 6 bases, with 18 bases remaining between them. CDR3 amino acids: CASGRGGPWDTQYF. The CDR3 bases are TGTGCCAGCGGGAGGGGGGGGCCCTGGGATACGCAGTATTTT.

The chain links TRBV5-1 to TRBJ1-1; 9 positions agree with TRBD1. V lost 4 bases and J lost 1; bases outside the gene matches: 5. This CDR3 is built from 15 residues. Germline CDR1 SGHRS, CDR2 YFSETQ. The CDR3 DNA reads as TGCGCCAGCAGCGTGGGGACAGGGCCGAACACTGAAGCTTTCTTT. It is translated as CASSVGTGPNTEAFF.

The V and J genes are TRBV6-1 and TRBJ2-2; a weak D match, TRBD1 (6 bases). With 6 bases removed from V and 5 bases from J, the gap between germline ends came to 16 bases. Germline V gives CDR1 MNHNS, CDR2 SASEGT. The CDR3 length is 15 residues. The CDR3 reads CASSTTQQGTGELFF. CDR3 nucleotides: TGTGCCAGCAGCACAACACAACAGGGAACCGGGGAGCTGTTTTTT.